This TCR beta chain derives from a study of T cells expressing NK-cell markers (dated by TCRdb to the early 2020s). Looking at the study overall: Fewer than ten donors provided sorted CD3+CD56+NKG2C+, CD3+CD56+NKG2C- and CD3+CD56-NKG2C+ T-cell subsets, whose TCR beta-chain repertoires were profiled. Randomly selected healthy volunteers, three men and five women, were used as the eight sequenced donors. Illumina HiSeq 2000/2500, MiSeq or NextSeq was used to sequence libraries as 2 x 150 bp reads. Among the eight sequenced donors, seven were HCMV-seropositive and one was HCMV-seronegative. Points the paper makes about the study in general: In several donors, the dominant CD3+CD56+NKG2C+ clonotypes were found to rank among the top 10 CD8+ clonotypes and to make up 1.0-7.0% of CD8+ T cells. It remained unclear whether the expanded NKG2C-expressing T cell clones were specific for HCMV antigens. Those dominant clonotypes were again the most abundant among CD3+CD56-NKG2C+ cells in several donors, at roughly 28.3-65%.

The sample was run on an Illumina HiSeq 2000. TCR beta cDNA libraries were prepared using 5'RACE template switching, which introduced a universal primer site and unique molecular identifiers. Synthesis of cDNA was primed from the TCR beta constant segment and was followed by two consecutive PCR amplification steps. The authors' pipeline ran thus. MIGEC was used to demultiplex reads and group the reads by UMI, and MiTCR was used to assemble and quantify clonotypes. To remove erroneous sequences, TCR cDNA sequences were retained only when supported by two or more reads. Downstream repertoire analysis used the tcR package, and clonotypes were matched across fractions by CDR3 nucleotide sequence plus V segment. VDJmatch was used to annotate antigen specificity against VDJdb, with one amino acid substitution in CDR3 allowed. Each CDR3 protein sequence appears as one entry after TCRdb reprocessed the reads, and no DNA is included. In this record, the V and J calls reflect TCRdb's handling and not the investigators' own analysis. Per the sample table, the count is around 470,000 distinct CDR3 sequences. Roughly 1.4% of the sample rests with the top ten.

Concerning this clonotype itself: What this receptor recognizes is not known.

HCMV serostatus was determined by detecting HCMV-specific IgG in serum with a commercial ELISA kit. Peripheral blood mononuclear cells were isolated from blood by Ficoll density gradient centrifugation. CDR1 and CDR2, per the germline V gene (reference sequence), are DFQATT and SNEGSKA. The CDR3, cysteine through phenylalanine, is 13 amino acids long. The entry carries no DNA sequence. The TCR sequence derives from a woman in her forties or fifties in good health. Donor details come from another sample of the same person, matched by shared clones. Sequencing input: blood T cells: a sorted CD56 or NKG2C T cell subset, CD4+ or CD8+ T cells, or bulk PBMC T cells (not recorded which). This sequence uses TRBV20-1 and TRBJ1-1; TCRdb picks TRBD1, but there is no DNA to check that call. The CDR3 corresponds to CSAREPGLTEAFF.